Listed below are T cell receptor beta chains from one sample, sequenced in a study of cytomegalovirus exposure and HLA in healthy donors. The table came from immunoSEQ multiplex PCR; TCRdb's copy has only in-frame clones and leaves some out. The sample consists of about 360,000 clones, just over 85% of them appearing once. Sequencing input: PBMCs. All receptors come from a woman younger than 35 in good health and CMV-seronegative. Both conserved end residues are part of each CDR3.

TRBJ2-7,TRBV27,CASSETGYSSYEQYF
TRBJ1-2,TRBV2,CASSDSREGGTNYGYTF
TRBJ1-1,TRBV28,CASSPPGTAMNTEAFF
TRBJ1-1,TRBV19,CASSKERVYTEAFF
TRBJ1-5,TRBV19,CASSRSAGGNQPQHF
TRBJ1-5,TRBV27,CASSPRVGNQPQHF
TRBJ1-1,TRBV28,CASSLEVNTEAFF
TRBJ2-1,TRBV11-2,CASSSPNWTGGYNEQFF
TRBJ2-3,TRBV29-1,CSAPLGGSADTQYF
TRBJ2-3,TRBV4-2,CASSQEASGGADTQYF
TRBJ1-1,TRBV19,CASSIISTGGFTEAFF
TRBJ2-1,TRBV5-4,CASSLRDRGHNEQFF
TRBJ2-2,TRBV28,CASSLWRDSTGELFF
TRBJ2-1,TRBV11-1,CASSTTGWERVWDNEQFF
TRBJ2-7,TRBV27,CASSLGYEQYF
TRBJ2-1,TRBV27,CASSIKREYNEQFF
TRBJ2-5,TRBV11-2,CASSLWLAGPQETQYF
TRBJ1-3,TRBV29-1,CSVDAGLGNTIYF
TRBJ2-1,TRBV6-5,CASSYTGEQFF
TRBJ2-2,TRBV15,CATSPDRNTGELFF
TRBJ2-3,TRBV28,CASSRAGGGTDTQYF
TRBJ2-3,TRBV7-9,CASSLEASGGTQYF
TRBJ2-4,TRBV5-1,CASSPGDSKNIQYF
TRBJ2-3,TRBV29-1,CSVDGGGTDTQYF
TRBJ2-7,TRBV5-1,CASSLYPAGQRYEQYF
TRBJ2-3,TRBV27,CASSKTPGLARKYF
TRBJ1-5,TRBV6-4,CASSDEMTPLNQPQHF
TRBJ2-7,TRBV28,CASRLDRVGEQYF
TRBJ1-1,TRBV5-1,CASSSNRGVNTEAFF
TRBJ2-7,TRBV27,CATSSGRANEQYF
TRBJ2-7,TRBV5-1,CASSLGEGQYEQYF
TRBJ2-2,TRBV11-3,CASSLRAQRGTGELFF
TRBJ1-2,TRBV11-2,CASSFDLPRRQGWYGYTF
TRBJ1-1,TRBV28,CASHDRRNTEAFF
TRBJ2-2,TRBV6-1,CANREADYTGELFF
TRBJ2-7,TRBV30,CAWVPGQTYEQYF
TRBJ1-1,TRBV10-3,CAISERIGGGGTEAFF
TRBJ2-1,TRBV30,CAWSRAGVLYNEQFF
TRBJ1-3,TRBV27,CASSSSTDSGNTIYF
TRBJ2-6,TRBV11-3,CASSLGGGRASGANVLTF
TRBJ2-1,TRBV19,CASSAPRAESSYNEQFF
TRBJ2-7,TRBV6-5,CASSYGLGDRAHEQYF